The source of this TCR beta chain is a study of T cell changes during pregnancy in multiple sclerosis. CDR3 length equals 19 residues. Germline V lookup: CDR1 SGDLS, CDR2 YYNGEE. V dropped 0 bases and J dropped 0 bases, with 19 bases sitting between them. Here immunoSEQ multiplex PCR was the method, and the copy in TCRdb shows in-frame clones only, minus some. The repertoire consists of some 100,000 clones, with roughly 93% occurring once and the leading ten covering 0.7% to 0.9%. Sample: peripheral blood, taken before pregnancy. The sequence derives from a female donor with multiple sclerosis, enrolled in a pregnancy study. The chain has TRBV9 and TRBJ2-1; D is possibly TRBD1 (6 bases). CDR3 sequence (DNA): TGTGCCAGCAGCGTAGCTACCCCTTTGGGGGCGAGCTCCTACAATGAGCAGTTCTTC. Translated, it gives CASSVATPLGASSYNEQFF.